This T cell receptor beta chain was recovered during a study of a mutant IDH1 vaccine in newly diagnosed glioma. Overall study context: The vaccination schedule gave patients eight doses in weeks 1, 3, 5, 7, 11, 15, 19 and 23.

Time point described: week 23, last vaccination. Every vaccine dose comprised 300 ug of mutant IDH1 20-mer peptide plus topical imiquimod. Libraries were prepared by immunoSEQ multiplex PCR; TCRdb keeps only in-frame clonotypes and omits some of them. The table has under 45,000 clones, about 81% seen once. In germline, CDR1 is SSHAT, CDR2 FNYEAQ (reference sequence). The CDR3 has 15 residues. As to this clone: Its antigen is as yet unknown. The junction and the germline gene differ at one end; a read error may be behind it.

Sequenced here: PBMCs, sampled from a glioma patient whose treatment included an IDH1 peptide vaccine. This TCR derives from a woman in her late teens or twenties with glioma. Some clones in this sample may be carry-over from other donors' samples. The chain carries TRBV7-7 and TRBJ2-1; possibly TRBD2 for D (7 bases). The chain's CDR3 is CASSPGGQPYNEQFF. The CDR3 region has the DNA TGTGCTAGCAGCCCGGGGGGCCAGCCGTACAATGAGCAGTTCTTC.